This entry describes one T cell receptor beta chain. In the original workflow: Estimates of nucleated cell counts were drawn from the amplification of reference gene primers. Data came from immunoSEQ multiplex PCR; TCRdb stores just in-frame clones and leaves some out. That table gives V, J and clone size, and the DNA gave D and trimming. In the table there are 250,000 to 350,000 clones, roughly 83% of which are singletons. Trimming cost V 3 bases and J 7 bases, with 15 bases left between them. Germline V gives CDR1 SGHNT, CDR2 YYREEE (reference sequence). The CDR3 covers 14 residues. Seattle patients were enrolled while actively infected and followed longitudinally. The data were obtained in a study of blood T cell repertoires in COVID-19. Across the whole study: Collection of acute and convalescent COVID-19 samples took place in the United States, Italy and Spain. T cells, B-cell-depleted T cells, or PBMCs supplied cDNA or gDNA.

The clonotype was recovered from a human donor with COVID-19, enrolled during active disease. The donor label of this sample is uncertain. Sequenced sample: peripheral blood. V is TRBV5-4 and J is TRBJ2-3; a weak D match, TRBD2 (5 bases). The CDR3 DNA reads as TGTGCCAGCAGCTCCCTGAGTCGGGGTCATACGCAGTATTTT. Translated, it gives CASSSLSRGHTQYF.